This T cell receptor (beta chain) derives from a study of low-dose radiotherapy and immunotherapy resistance in tumors. About the study: Cohort 2 patients were irradiated with 1 Gy every two weeks, reaching 13 Gy over 26 weeks. Treatment consisted of nivolumab 240 mg every two weeks and ipilimumab 1 mg/kg every six weeks, given intravenously to patients. A dose of 300 mg of oral aspirin was taken by patients daily for four cycles from cycle 1 day 1.

Sample time point: before trial treatment. The therapy administered to donors comprised nivolumab, ipilimumab, aspirin, low-dose cyclophosphamide and low-dose radiotherapy. This clonotype appeared a few times. Germline V gives CDR1 GTSNPN, CDR2 SVGIG (reference sequence). The CDR3 runs 14 residues. Trimming took 6 bases from V and 2 from J, leaving 17 bases between them. Covering alpha and beta chains, TRAV- and TRBV-specific primers were used for the first-strand cDNA. TCRs were amplified for 15 to 25 PCR cycles with a constant-region primer and V-primer adapter. Each CDR3 protein is one row after TCRdb ran MiXCR on the reads. This table holds 57,000 or so distinct CDR3 sequences, roughly 24% found once.

J is TRBJ2-7 and V is TRBV30; D might be TRBD1 or TRBD2, each matching 5 bases. The sequence derives from a male donor with prostate cancer. The sequences come from PBMCs, collected before treatment. CDR3 in DNA: TGTGCCTGCCCTCGCCCCGGGACCACCTACGAGCAGTACTTC. As protein: CACPRPGTTYEQYF. Using reference TRBV30 and TRBJ2-7 for the parts outside the CDR3, the full variable domain is SQTIHQWPATLVQPVGSPLSLECTVEGTSNPNLYWYRQAAGRGLQLLFYSVGIGQISSEVPQNLSASRPQDRQFILSSKKLLLSDSGFYLCACPRPGTTYEQYFGPGTRLTVT.